The 5 T cell receptor beta chains in this list originate from one sample, sequenced in a study of OX40 agonist ivuxolimab in advanced cancers. Profiling relied on immunoSEQ multiplex PCR, and the TCRdb table lists in-frame clones only, not all of them. The profile shows roughly 68,000 clones, around 89% of them singletons. The sequencing here drew on CD4+ or CD8+ T cells sorted from blood, taken in a trial of the OX40 agonist ivuxolimab. The receptors stem from an adult with an advanced solid tumor such as melanoma, head and neck, liver or kidney cancer.

This clone was seen more than once but under ten times. The V call is TRBV14, the J call TRBJ2-7; 7 bases are shared with TRBD1. This CDR3 has 14 amino acids. With V trimmed by 5 bases and J by 3 bases, 7 bases remained unmatched. Per germline, CDR1 SGHDN and CDR2 FVKESK. CDR3 nucleotide sequence: TGTGCCAGCAGCTTCCGGGACAGATTCTACGAGCAGTACTTC. Translated, it gives CASSFRDRFYEQYF.

This chain connects TRBV27 to TRBJ2-1, with a tentative D call TRBD2 (6 bases). This CDR3 is built from 12 residues. Germline CDR1 MNHEY, CDR2 SMNVEV (reference sequence). Trimming cost V 8 bases and J 5 bases, with 10 bases left between them. CDR3 nucleotides: TGTGCCAGCGCGGGAAGTCACAATGAGCAGTTCTTC. Translating gives CASAGSHNEQFF.

The rearrangement links TRBV5-6 to TRBJ2-7, with D tentatively TRBD1 (7 bases). This CDR3 has 13 residues. V was pared by 4 bases and J by 6 bases, with 14 bases between. The V gene's germline CDR1 is SGHDT and CDR2 YYEEEE. The CDR3 DNA reads TGTGCCAGCAGCGGCGGGACAGCCGCCGAGCAGTACTTC. It codes for CASSGGTAAEQYF.

CDR3 loop: CASSQSGPVGWDYGYTF. As DNA, the CDR3 is TGCGCCAGCAGTCAATCGGGCCCGGTGGGGTGGGACTATGGCTACACCTTC. V is TRBV23-1 and J is TRBJ1-2; D is undetermined. TRBV23-1 has ORF status, its function being uncertain. The CDR3 is 17 amino acids. The ends were cut back, 0 bases at V and 3 bases at J, with 17 bases in the middle.

The chain links TRBV4-1 to TRBJ2-7; D is perhaps TRBD2 (5 bases). Germline V gene lookup returns CDR1 MGHRA and CDR2 YSYEKL. The CDR3 is 14 amino acids. Trimming pared 0 bases from V and 3 bases from J, leaving 9 bases between. CDR3 in DNA: TGCGCCAGCAGCCAAGATCGTGGGAGCTACGAGCAGTACTTC. Encoded protein: CASSQDRGSYEQYF.